This T cell receptor beta chain derives from a study of T cell responses to AZD1222 COVID-19 vaccine. Overall study findings and caveats: It should be noted that donors were predominantly white British and more often female, and clonal diversity was possibly underestimated. Once two AZD1222 doses were given, Spike-specific TCR breadth and depth went up.

This clone was seen a handful of times. The antigen remains unidentified. The assay was immunoSEQ multiplex PCR, and TCRdb's table has in-frame clones only and misses some. Among roughly 180,000 clones listed, 90% to 95% were seen once. The length of the CDR3 is 12 residues. Trimming left V 4 bases short and J 9 bases short, with 13 bases between. The germline CDR1 and CDR2 sequences are SGHAT and FQNNGV. This receptor was taken from an adult who received the AZD1222 COVID-19 vaccine. The V and J genes are TRBV11-2 and TRBJ2-7; a possible D gene is TRBD2 (5 bases). The sample here was peripheral blood, taken 28 days after the second AZD1222 dose. CDR3 region: CASSSGGGLQYF. The CDR3, as DNA: TGTGCCAGCAGCTCCGGAGGCGGTCTGCAGTACTTC.